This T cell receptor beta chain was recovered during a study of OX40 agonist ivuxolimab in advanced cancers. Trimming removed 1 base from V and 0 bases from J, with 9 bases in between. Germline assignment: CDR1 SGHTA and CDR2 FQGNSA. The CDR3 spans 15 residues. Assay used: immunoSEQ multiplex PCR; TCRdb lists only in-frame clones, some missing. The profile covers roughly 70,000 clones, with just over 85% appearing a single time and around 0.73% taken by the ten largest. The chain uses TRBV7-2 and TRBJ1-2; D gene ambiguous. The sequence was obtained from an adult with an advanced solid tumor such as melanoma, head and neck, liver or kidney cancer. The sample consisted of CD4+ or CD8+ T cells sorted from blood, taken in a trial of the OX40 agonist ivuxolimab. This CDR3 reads CASSLGKTSNYGYTF. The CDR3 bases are TGTGCCAGCAGCTTAGGGAAGACATCTAACTATGGCTACACCTTC.